Below, 30 T cell receptor beta chains from the same sample are listed, as sequenced in a study of beta chain features in type 1 diabetes. Expressed TCRB transcripts were sequenced after all isolated RNA was converted to cDNA. Profiled with immunoSEQ multiplex PCR; TCRdb holds only in-frame clones, not every one. The data show roughly 250,000 clones, with around 10% seen just once and under 0.035% held by the top ten. The sequenced sample was naive CD4+ T cells from blood. The source of these receptors is a woman younger than 35 in good health.

This chain links TRBV23-1 with TRBJ1-1; D uncertain. TRBV23-1 is assigned to the ORF class and has an uncertain function. The CDR3 is made up of 13 amino acids. The V and J ends lost 8 bases and 3 bases respectively, with 13 bases between them. The CDR3 spells CASAPSWHTEAFF. CDR3 coding DNA: TGCGCCAGCGCACCTTCCTGGCACACTGAAGCTTTCTTT.

In regard to this clone: The germline gene is not matched at one end of the junction; a read error may be the cause. The chain recombines TRBV5-1 with TRBJ2-4; tentative D call: TRBD1 (5 bases). From germline, CDR1 is SGHRS and CDR2 YFSETQ. The CDR3 length is 13 residues. The CDR3 DNA sequence: TGCGCCAGCAGAAGATCGGGCGAGGACATTCCGGACTTC. This sequence encodes CASRRSGEDIPDF.

The chain joins TRBV21-1 to TRBJ1-5; TRBD1, as called in the table, went unchecked against the DNA. TRBV21-1 counts as a pseudogene. The CDR3 has 20 residues. The CDR3 region is CASSRGRNRDRGRFDQPQHF. The CDR3, as DNA: TGTGCCAGCAGCAGGGGCCGAAACCGGGACAGGGGGCGGTTTGATCAGCCCCAGCATTTT.

This chain connects TRBV7-9 to TRBJ1-4; D may be TRBD1 (5 bases). Between the trimmed V and J ends, which lost 0 bases and 4 bases, there was a span of 12 bases. CDR1 is SEHNR and CDR2 is FQNEAQ in the germline V gene (reference sequence). The CDR3 sequence is 16 residues long. This CDR3 is CASSLALGGVNEKLFF. The DNA of the CDR3 is TGTGCCAGCAGCTTAGCGCTCGGGGGGGTTAATGAAAAACTGTTTTTT.

This chain uses TRBV7-2 with TRBJ2-1; possible D gene TRBD2, 5 bases. V lost 0 bases, J lost 8 bases, and 8 bases lay in between. CDR1 and CDR2 (germline): SGHTA, FQGNSA. The CDR3 has 13 amino acids. In DNA, the CDR3 is TGTGCCAGCAGCTTAGCTAGCGTCGATGAGCAGTTCTTC. It codes for CASSLASVDEQFF.

The V call is TRBV5-1, the J call TRBJ1-1; D gene uncertain. The CDR3 runs 15 residues. Trimming left V 4 bases short and J 8 bases short, with 21 bases between. Germline loops: CDR1 SGHRS, CDR2 YFSETQ. CDR3 loop: CASSLLRERTAEAFF. The CDR3 DNA sequence: TGCGCCAGCAGCCTTCTCCGGGAACGGACGGCCGAAGCTTTCTTT.

In its sample, this clone was seen a few times. This chain joins TRBV2 and TRBJ1-1; no clear D. CDR1 and CDR2 (germline): SNHLY, FYNNEI. V was shortened by 8 bases and J by 1 base, with 11 bases between the two germline ends. This CDR3 is built from 13 residues. CDR3 DNA: TGTGCCAGCGTGGCTCCTTCGAACACTGAAGCTTTCTTT. Amino acid sequence: CASVAPSNTEAFF.

The J gene is TRBJ2-2, the V gene TRBV18; D call uncertain. Trimming cost V 3 bases and J 6 bases, with 8 bases left between them. The CDR3 spans 13 residues. Germline V gene lookup returns CDR1 KGHSH and CDR2 LQKENI. CDR3 sequence (DNA): TGTGCCAGCTCACCTCAACGCGCCGGGGAGCTGTTTTTT. It codes for CASSPQRAGELFF.

This clone occurred a few times. The V and J genes are TRBV5-1 and TRBJ2-7; 10 nucleotides match TRBD2. Germline CDR1 and CDR2: SGHRS and YFSETQ. V trimming: 4 bases; J trimming: 5 bases; junction bases outside the gene matches: 12. The length of the CDR3 is 16 residues. The CDR3, as DNA: TGCGCCAGCAGCCCAGAATGGACTAGCGGCCTAGACGAGCAGTACTTC. This encodes CASSPEWTSGLDEQYF. The variable domain in full, completed from reference TRBV5-1 and TRBJ2-7, reads KAGVTQTPRYLIKTRGQQVTLSCSPISGHRSVSWYQQTPGQGLQFLFEYFSETQRNKGNFPGRFSGRQFSNSRSEMNVSTLELGDSALYLCASSPEWTSGLDEQYFGPGTRLTVT.

The gene calls are TRBV7-6 and TRBJ1-1; TRBD1 might be the D (5 bases). This CDR3 has 13 residues. Per germline, CDR1 SGHVS and CDR2 FNYEAQ. The germline V and J ends were trimmed by 7 bases and 0 bases, with 9 bases remaining between them. The CDR3 bases are TGTGCCAGCACCCAAGGGGTGAACACTGAAGCTTTCTTT. Amino acids: CASTQGVNTEAFF.

The chain is built from TRBV19 and TRBJ1-1; no reliable D call. V shed 3 bases and J shed 4 bases, with 12 bases lying between them. The CDR3 sequence is 14 residues long. The germline V gene encodes CDR1 LNHDA and CDR2 SQIVND (reference sequence). In DNA, the CDR3 is TGTGCCAGTAGTATGTCCCGGGAATTCACTGAAGCTTTCTTT. Translation gives CASSMSREFTEAFF.

This clone was seen a few times. The gene calls are TRBV7-9 and TRBJ2-1; the match to TRBD2 covers 10 bases. The CDR3 is 16 residues long. V lost 5 bases and J lost 3; bases outside the gene matches: 7. Germline lookup yields CDR1 SEHNR and CDR2 FQNEAQ (reference sequence). In nucleotides, the CDR3 is TGTGCCAGCAGCCTCGGACTAGCGGTAAGCTACAATGAGCAGTTCTTC. It codes for CASSLGLAVSYNEQFF.

V usage is TRBV25-1 and J usage is TRBJ2-6; D unresolved. Trimming took 8 bases from V and 2 from J, leaving 13 bases between them. This CDR3 is built from 15 residues. From germline, CDR1 is MGHDK and CDR2 SYGVNS. The CDR3 bases are TGTGCCAGCGGTCCCTATAAAACTGGGGCCAACGTCCTGACTTTC. Protein sequence: CASGPYKTGANVLTF.

This clone was seen a handful of times. The genes are TRBV4-1 and TRBJ1-2; D may be TRBD1 (5 bases). The CDR3 has 15 amino acids. The germline V and J ends were trimmed by 4 bases and 3 bases, with 15 bases remaining between them. Looked up from germline, CDR1 is MGHRA and CDR2 is YSYEKL. The CDR3 DNA reads TGCGCCAGCAGCCGGGGCCTCGGGTTGGACTATGGCTACACCTTC. Translated: CASSRGLGLDYGYTF.

In this sample, this clone turned up many times. The V gene is TRBV11-2, the J gene TRBJ2-5; 8 bases are shared with TRBD2. Germline-derived CDR1 and CDR2 are SGHAT and FQNNGV. The CDR3 contains 15 residues. Trimming cost V 5 bases and J 1 base; bases outside gene matches: 6. The CDR3 sequence: CASSTDRGGQETQYF. The CDR3, as DNA: TGTGCCAGCAGCACCGACCGGGGGGGCCAAGAGACCCAGTACTTC.

V is TRBV6-5 and J is TRBJ2-7, with D maybe TRBD1 (7 bases). CDR1 is MNHEY and CDR2 is SVGAGI in the germline V gene. V lost 0 bases to trimming and J lost 6 bases, with 15 bases between them. CDR3 length: 15 residues. DNA for the CDR3: TGTGCCAGCAGTTACTCCAGGAGGGGGCCGGGCGAGCAGTACTTC. It specifies CASSYSRRGPGEQYF.

This clone showed up just a few times. The chain recombines TRBV29-1 with TRBJ2-3, with a possible D match to TRBD2 (6 bases). V dropped 4 bases and J dropped 2 bases, with 10 bases sitting between them. Germline loops: CDR1 SQVTM, CDR2 ANQGSEA. CDR3 size: 13 residues. For the CDR3, the DNA is TGCAGCGTTGGGGCGGGGAACACAGATACGCAGTATTTT. Translating it yields CSVGAGNTDTQYF.

This clone was counted between two and nine times. J is TRBJ1-1 and V is TRBV6-5; 8 bases agree with TRBD1. The CDR3 has 16 amino acids. With 2 bases clipped from V and 5 bases from J, the junction kept 10 bases outside the gene matches. In germline, CDR1 is MNHEY, CDR2 SVGAGI. CDR3 sequence (DNA): TGTGCCAGCAGTTACACCCGGACAGGGCCGGGGACTGAAGCTTTCTTT. Protein: CASSYTRTGPGTEAFF.

This chain connects TRBV30 to TRBJ1-5; tentatively, D is TRBD1 (6 bases). In germline, CDR1 is GTSNPN, CDR2 SVGIG (reference sequence). Trimming removed 2 bases at V and 4 bases at J, with 9 bases between. The CDR3 spans 13 residues. CDR3 residues: CAWSSQGNQPQHF. The CDR3 DNA reads TGTGCCTGGAGTTCACAGGGAAATCAGCCCCAGCATTTT.

Points on this clone: The sample holds other DNA sequences that translate to the same CDR3. This chain connects TRBV5-1 to TRBJ2-7; 9 bases are a match to TRBD1. The junction had 7 bases not matched to a gene; V was cut back by 4 bases and J by 5 bases. Germline-derived CDR1 and CDR2 are SGHRS and YFSETQ. The CDR3 loop spans 14 amino acids. In nucleotides, the CDR3 is TGCGCCAGCAGCCTAGGACAGGGGAGCCACGAGCAGTACTTC. It encodes CASSLGQGSHEQYF.

This clone showed up just a few times. The chain has TRBV30 and TRBJ2-5; unclear D gene. The CDR3 has 13 amino acids. V shed 0 bases and J shed 3 bases, with 8 bases lying between them. Germline V gene data show CDR1 as GTSNPN and CDR2 as SVGIG (reference sequence). The CDR3 loop reads CAWSVTDEETQYF. The CDR3 DNA reads as TGTGCCTGGAGTGTAACAGATGAAGAGACCCAGTACTTC.

The table lists this clone with a few counts. V is TRBV9 and J is TRBJ2-1; maybe TRBD1 (6 bases). V was clipped by 5 bases and J by 4 bases, with 10 bases between them. This CDR3 spans 13 amino acids. Looked up from germline, CDR1 is SGDLS and CDR2 is YYNGEE. The CDR3 DNA reads TGTGCCAGCAGTATAACAGGGTACAATGAGCAGTTCTTC. Its protein is CASSITGYNEQFF.

The rearrangement links TRBV7-2 to TRBJ2-5; D is unresolved. CDR3 length equals 14 residues. Germline CDR1 is SGHTA and CDR2 is FQGNSA. Trimming left V 8 bases short and J 2 bases short, with 15 bases between. The CDR3 nucleotides are TGTGCCAGCGGAGCATTTGGAAGACAAGAGACCCAGTACTTC. Its translation is CASGAFGRQETQYF.

This clone was counted many times. J is TRBJ1-2 and V is TRBV28; D is uncertain. The ends were cut back, 5 bases at V and 4 bases at J, with 8 bases in the middle. The CDR3 loop spans 12 amino acids. The V gene's germline CDR1 is MDHEN and CDR2 SYDVKM. This chain's CDR3 is CASSVQLYGYTF. CDR3 DNA: TGTGCCAGCAGTGTACAGCTCTATGGCTACACCTTC.

The V and J genes are TRBV25-1 and TRBJ2-3; D might be TRBD2 (7 bases). V gave up 4 bases and J gave up 2 bases, with 19 bases separating them. Per the germline V gene, CDR1 is MGHDK and CDR2 is SYGVNS. This CDR3 is built from 17 residues. In nucleotides, the CDR3 is TGTGCCAGCAGTGCGGGGGGCTTTAGGACCTTCACAGATACGCAGTATTTT. As protein: CASSAGGFRTFTDTQYF.

The gene calls are TRBV18 and TRBJ1-1; TRBD1 might be the D (5 bases). V lost 3 bases and J lost 0, with 17 bases in between. CDR3 length: 17 amino acids. The germline V gene has CDR1 KGHSH and CDR2 LQKENI. The CDR3 spells CASSPLWGGGLNTEAFF. The CDR3 DNA follows: TGTGCCAGCTCACCCCTTTGGGGTGGGGGGTTGAACACTGAAGCTTTCTTT.

This clone occurred a few times. The gene calls are TRBV5-1 and TRBJ2-1; 11 nucleotides line up with TRBD2. Per germline, CDR1 SGHRS and CDR2 YFSETQ. CDR3 size: 18 residues. The V and J ends lost 4 bases and 2 bases, in that order; junction bases with no gene match: 11. This CDR3 is CASSQPRIAGGAYNEQFF. The CDR3 coding sequence is TGCGCCAGCAGCCAACCCCGAATAGCGGGGGGGGCCTACAATGAGCAGTTCTTC.

V usage is TRBV19 and J usage is TRBJ1-1; no clear D gene. Trimming stripped 3 bases from V and 3 bases from J, with 14 bases between. CDR3 length: 15 amino acids. Germline loops: CDR1 LNHDA, CDR2 SQIVND (reference sequence). CDR3 bases: TGTGCCAGTAGTATTTCGTGGGAGGGCGACACTGAAGCTTTCTTT. This gives the protein CASSISWEGDTEAFF.

The chain combines TRBV9 with TRBJ2-3; TRBD2 agrees at 7 bases. Germline V lookup: CDR1 SGDLS, CDR2 YYNGEE. V lost 3 bases and J lost 0; bases outside the gene matches: 10. CDR3 length: 17 amino acids. The CDR3 protein is CASSADSPSGSTDTQYF. DNA for the CDR3: TGTGCCAGCAGCGCAGACTCGCCTAGCGGCAGCACAGATACGCAGTATTTT.

V is TRBV29-1 and J is TRBJ1-1; 7 nucleotides agree with TRBD1. This CDR3 has 11 amino acids. CDR1 SQVTM and CDR2 ANQGSEA come from the germline V gene. The V gene end was trimmed by 8 bases and the J gene end by 11 bases; junction bases not matched to a gene: 11. The CDR3 nucleotides are TGCAGCTTTCAGACAGGGCAGATCGCTTTCTTT. Protein sequence: CSFQTGQIAFF. The full variable domain, in which reference TRBV29-1 and TRBJ1-1 provide the parts outside the CDR3, is SAVISQKPSRDICQRGTSLTIQCQVDSQVTMMFWYRQQPGQSLTLIATANQGSEATYESGFVIDKFPISRPNLTFSTLTVSNMSPEDSSIYLCSFQTGQIAFFGQGTRLTVV.